The text below deals with one TCR beta chain. Its antigen is unidentified. RNA transcripts provided the template for amplifying TCR beta CDR3 regions. RT-PCR in the first round used HTBI primers; a second-round multiplex PCR followed. One entry per CDR3 protein results from TCRdb running MiXCR on the multiplex PCR reads. The table includes hundreds of thousands of distinct CDR3 sequences, roughly 41% detected once. Germline values: CDR1 LNHNV, CDR2 YYDKDF (reference sequence). The CDR3 covers 18 residues. With 3 bases removed from V and 3 bases from J, the gap between germline ends came to 21 bases. The data derive from a study of Graves' ophthalmopathy and Graves' hyperthyroidism. On the study more broadly: At initial diagnosis, peripheral blood was obtained, and this preceded any treatment.

Regarding the study as a whole: Ophthalmopathy progression cases were predicted by the model with approximately 70% sensitivity and almost 75% specificity. Blood contained most expanded thyroid clonotypes exceeding 0.001 frequency.

The clonotype originates from an adult man with Graves' ophthalmopathy. V usage is TRBV15 and J usage is TRBJ1-5; no clear D. Sequencing was performed on peripheral blood. In DNA, the CDR3 is TGTGCCACCAGCAGGGGCCTCATTCCTGGGCAGTTCAATCAGCCCCAGCATTTT. This gives the protein CATSRGLIPGQFNQPQHF.